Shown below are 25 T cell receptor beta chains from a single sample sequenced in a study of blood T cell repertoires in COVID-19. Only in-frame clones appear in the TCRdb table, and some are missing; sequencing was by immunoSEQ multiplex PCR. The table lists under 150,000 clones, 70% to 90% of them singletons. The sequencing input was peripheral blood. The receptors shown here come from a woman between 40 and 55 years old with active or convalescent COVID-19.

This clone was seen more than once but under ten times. CDR3 amino acids: CASSLTFGGQGGTDTQYF. The CDR3 DNA is TGTGCCAGCAGCTTAACCTTTGGGGGACAGGGAGGAACAGATACGCAGTATTTT. The V call is TRBV11-3, the J call TRBJ2-3, with TRBD1 matching 9 bases. The CDR3 extends over 18 amino acids. Trimming cost V 2 bases and J 3 bases; bases outside gene matches: 12. In germline, CDR1 is SGHNT, CDR2 YENEEA.

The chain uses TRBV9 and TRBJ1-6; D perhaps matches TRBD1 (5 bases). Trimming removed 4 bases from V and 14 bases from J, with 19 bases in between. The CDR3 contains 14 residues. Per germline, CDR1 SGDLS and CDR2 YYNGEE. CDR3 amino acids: CASSPQVQGEALHF. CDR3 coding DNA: TGTGCCAGCAGCCCCCAAGTCCAGGGTGAAGCCCTCCACTTT. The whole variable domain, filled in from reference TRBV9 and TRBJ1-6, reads DSGVTQTPKHLITATGQRVTLRCSPRSGDLSVYWYQQSLDQGLQFLIQYYNGEERAKGNILERFSAQQFPDLHSELNLSSLELGDSALYFCASSPQVQGEALHFGNGTRLTVT.

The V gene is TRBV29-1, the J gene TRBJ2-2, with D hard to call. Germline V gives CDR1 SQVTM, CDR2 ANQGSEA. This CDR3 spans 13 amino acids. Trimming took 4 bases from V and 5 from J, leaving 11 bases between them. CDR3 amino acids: CSVVPSGTGELFF. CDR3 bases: TGCAGCGTTGTTCCATCCGGGACCGGGGAGCTGTTTTTT.

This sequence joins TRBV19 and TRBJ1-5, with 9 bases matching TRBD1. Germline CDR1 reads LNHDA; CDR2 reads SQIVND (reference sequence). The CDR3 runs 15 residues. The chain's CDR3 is CADRGQGNSNQPQHF. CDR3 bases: TGTGCGGACCGTGGACAGGGGAATAGCAATCAGCCCCAGCATTTT.

The CDR3 DNA follows: TGTGCCAGCAGTTTGACAGGGAGCTCACCCCTCCACTTT. Protein product: CASSLTGSSPLHF. The chain recombines TRBV12-3 or TRBV12-4 with TRBJ1-6; 7 bases line up with TRBD1. CDR3 length equals 13 residues. The junction had 3 bases not matched to a gene; V was cut back by 3 bases and J by 10 bases.

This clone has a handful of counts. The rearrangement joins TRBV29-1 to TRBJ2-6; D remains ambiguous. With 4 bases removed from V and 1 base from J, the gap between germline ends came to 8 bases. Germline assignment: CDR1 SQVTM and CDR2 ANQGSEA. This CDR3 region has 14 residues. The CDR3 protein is CSVGLSSGANVLTF. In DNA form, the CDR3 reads TGCAGCGTTGGTTTGAGTTCTGGGGCCAACGTCCTGACTTTC.

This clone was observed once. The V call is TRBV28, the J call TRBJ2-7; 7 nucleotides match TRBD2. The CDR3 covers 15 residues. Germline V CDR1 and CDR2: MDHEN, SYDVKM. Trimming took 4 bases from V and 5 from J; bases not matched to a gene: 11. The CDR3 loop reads CASSSGGSGVDEQYF. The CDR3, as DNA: TGTGCCAGCAGTTCCGGCGGGAGTGGTGTCGACGAGCAGTACTTC.

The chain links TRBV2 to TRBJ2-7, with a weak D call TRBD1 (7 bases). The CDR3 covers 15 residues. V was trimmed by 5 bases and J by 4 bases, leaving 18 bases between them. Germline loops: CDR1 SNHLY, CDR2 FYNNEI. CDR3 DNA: TGTGCCAGCAGTCTTGGGGCGGGACAGATTTACGAGCAGTACTTC. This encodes CASSLGAGQIYEQYF.

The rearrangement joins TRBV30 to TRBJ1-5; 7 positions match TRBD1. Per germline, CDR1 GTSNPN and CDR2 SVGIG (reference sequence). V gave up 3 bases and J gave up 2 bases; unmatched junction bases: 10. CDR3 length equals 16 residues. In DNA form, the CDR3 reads TGTGCCTGGAGCGTAGACAGGGTTGACGGCAATCAGCCCCAGCATTTT. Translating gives CAWSVDRVDGNQPQHF.

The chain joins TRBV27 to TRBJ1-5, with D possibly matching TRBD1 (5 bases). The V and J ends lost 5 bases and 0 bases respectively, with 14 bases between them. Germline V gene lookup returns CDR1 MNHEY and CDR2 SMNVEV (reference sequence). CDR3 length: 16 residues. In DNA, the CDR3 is TGTGCCAGCAGTCCCCGGGGGTCCCATAGCAATCAGCCCCAGCATTTT. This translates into CASSPRGSHSNQPQHF.

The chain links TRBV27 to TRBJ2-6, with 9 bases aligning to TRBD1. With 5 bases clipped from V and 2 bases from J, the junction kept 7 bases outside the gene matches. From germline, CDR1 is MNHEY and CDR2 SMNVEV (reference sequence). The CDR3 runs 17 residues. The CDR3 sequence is CASSPGQGSPGANVLTF. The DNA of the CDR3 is TGTGCCAGCAGTCCGGGACAGGGTTCGCCTGGGGCCAACGTCCTGACTTTC.

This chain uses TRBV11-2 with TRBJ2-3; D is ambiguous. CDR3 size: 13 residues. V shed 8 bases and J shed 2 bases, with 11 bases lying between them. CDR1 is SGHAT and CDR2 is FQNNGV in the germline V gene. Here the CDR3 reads CASVSKHTDTQYF. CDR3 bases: TGTGCCAGCGTTTCTAAGCACACAGATACGCAGTATTTT.

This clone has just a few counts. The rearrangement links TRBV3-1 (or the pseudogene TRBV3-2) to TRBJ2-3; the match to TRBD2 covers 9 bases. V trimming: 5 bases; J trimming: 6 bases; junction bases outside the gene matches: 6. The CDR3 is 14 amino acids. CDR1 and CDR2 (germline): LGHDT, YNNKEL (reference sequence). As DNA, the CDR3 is TGTGCCAGCAGCTTTAGCGGGAGTGGCGATACGCAGTATTTT. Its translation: CASSFSGSGDTQYF.

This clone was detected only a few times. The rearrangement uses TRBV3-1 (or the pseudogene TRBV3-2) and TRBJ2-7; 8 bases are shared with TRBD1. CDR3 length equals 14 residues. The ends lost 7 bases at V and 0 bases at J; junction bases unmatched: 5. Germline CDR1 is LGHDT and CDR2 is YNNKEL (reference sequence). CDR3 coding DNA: TGTGCCAGCACCTGGACAGGGAGCTCCTACGAGCAGTACTTC. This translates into CASTWTGSSYEQYF.

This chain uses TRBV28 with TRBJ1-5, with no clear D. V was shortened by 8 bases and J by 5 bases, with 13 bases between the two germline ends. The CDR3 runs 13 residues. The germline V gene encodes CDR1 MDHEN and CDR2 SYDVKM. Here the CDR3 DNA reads TGTGCCAGCTCGGCAGGTGGATATCAGCCCCAGCATTTT. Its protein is CASSAGGYQPQHF.

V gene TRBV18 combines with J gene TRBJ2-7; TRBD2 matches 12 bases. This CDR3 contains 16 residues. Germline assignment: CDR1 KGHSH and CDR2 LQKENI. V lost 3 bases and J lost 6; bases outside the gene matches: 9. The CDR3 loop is CASSPRGLAGKGEQYF. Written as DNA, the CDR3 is TGTGCCAGCTCACCTCGAGGACTAGCGGGAAAAGGCGAGCAGTACTTC.

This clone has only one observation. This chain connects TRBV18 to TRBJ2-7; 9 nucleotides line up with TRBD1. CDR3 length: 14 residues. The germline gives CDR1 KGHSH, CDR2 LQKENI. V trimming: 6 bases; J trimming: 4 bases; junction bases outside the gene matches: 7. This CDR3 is CASSLQGARYEQYF. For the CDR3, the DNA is TGTGCCAGCTCTCTACAGGGGGCGCGGTACGAGCAGTACTTC.

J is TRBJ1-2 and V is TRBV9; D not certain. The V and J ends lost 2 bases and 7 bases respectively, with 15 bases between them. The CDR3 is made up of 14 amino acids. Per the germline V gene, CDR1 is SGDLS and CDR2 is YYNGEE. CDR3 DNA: TGTGCCAGCAGCGTTGGAGCCTCCCTATCTGGCTACACCTTC. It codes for CASSVGASLSGYTF.

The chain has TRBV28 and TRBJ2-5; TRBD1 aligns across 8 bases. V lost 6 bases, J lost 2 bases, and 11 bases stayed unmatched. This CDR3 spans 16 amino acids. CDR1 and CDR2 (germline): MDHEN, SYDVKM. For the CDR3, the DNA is TGTGCCAGCAGGATAGGACAGGGCCCCTCACAAGAGACCCAGTACTTC. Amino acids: CASRIGQGPSQETQYF.

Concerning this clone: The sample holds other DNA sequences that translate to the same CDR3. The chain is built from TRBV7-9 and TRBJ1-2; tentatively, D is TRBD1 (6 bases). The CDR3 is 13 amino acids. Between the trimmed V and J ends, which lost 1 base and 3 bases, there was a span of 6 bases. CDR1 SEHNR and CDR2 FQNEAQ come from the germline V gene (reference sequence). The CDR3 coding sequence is TGTGCCAGCAGCTTAGACAGGGACTATGGCTACACCTTC. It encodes CASSLDRDYGYTF.

The chain's CDR3 is CASSYYLAQPGLPLNEQFF. The DNA of the CDR3 is TGTGCCAGTAGTTACTATTTGGCCCAACCGGGACTTCCTCTCAATGAGCAGTTCTTC. This rearrangement joins TRBV19 to TRBJ2-1, with D possibly being TRBD2 (6 bases). The CDR3 runs to 19 residues. V lost 5 bases to trimming and J lost 6 bases, with 29 bases between them. Germline assignment: CDR1 LNHDA and CDR2 SQIVND (reference sequence).

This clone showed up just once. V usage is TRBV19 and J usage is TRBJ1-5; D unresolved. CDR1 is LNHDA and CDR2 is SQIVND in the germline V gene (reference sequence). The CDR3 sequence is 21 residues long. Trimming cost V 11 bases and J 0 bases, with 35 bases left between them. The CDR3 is CASKKPIGRGVDGTSNQPQHF. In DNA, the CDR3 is TGTGCCTCCAAAAAGCCAATTGGAAGAGGTGTCGACGGTACTAGCAATCAGCCCCAGCATTTT.

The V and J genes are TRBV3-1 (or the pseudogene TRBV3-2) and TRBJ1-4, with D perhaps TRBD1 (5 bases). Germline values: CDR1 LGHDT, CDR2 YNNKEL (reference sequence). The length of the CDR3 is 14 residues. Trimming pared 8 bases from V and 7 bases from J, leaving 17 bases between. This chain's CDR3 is CASGSSGRREKLFF. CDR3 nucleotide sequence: TGTGCCAGCGGATCCTCAGGGCGACGTGAAAAACTGTTTTTT.

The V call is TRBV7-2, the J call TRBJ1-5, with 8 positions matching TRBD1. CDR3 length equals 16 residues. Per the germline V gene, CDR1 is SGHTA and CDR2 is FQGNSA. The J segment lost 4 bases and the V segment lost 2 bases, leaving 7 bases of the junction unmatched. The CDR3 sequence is CASSLTGQVRNQPQHF. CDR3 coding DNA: TGTGCCAGCAGCTTAACGGGACAGGTGAGGAATCAGCCCCAGCATTTT.

The CDR3 sequence: CASSRGAYEQYF. CDR3 nucleotides: TGTGCCAGCAGCCGGGGAGCATACGAGCAGTACTTC. The gene calls are TRBV7-9 and TRBJ2-7, with D tentatively TRBD2 (5 bases). Germline loops: CDR1 SEHNR, CDR2 FQNEAQ (reference sequence). V dropped 5 bases and J dropped 4 bases, with 9 bases sitting between them. The CDR3 contains 12 residues.